These 27 T cell receptor beta chains originate from one sample sequenced in a study of T cells in Graves' hyperthyroidism and ophthalmopathy. RNA transcripts yielded amplified TCR beta CDR3 regions. During a first-round RT-PCR of the TCR CDR3, the HTBI primer set was used. TCRdb reanalysed the multiplex PCR reads using MiXCR and keeps one entry per CDR3 protein. Of some 500,000 distinct CDR3 sequences listed, more than 15% are singletons. The specimen sequenced was blood. Receptors originate from a woman in her twenties or thirties with Graves' ophthalmopathy.

This clonotype was seen at least ten times. The chain uses TRBV5-6 and TRBJ2-5; 7 bases align to TRBD1. With V trimmed by 4 bases and J by 3 bases, 3 bases remained unmatched. Germline CDR1 SGHDT, CDR2 YYEEEE. The CDR3 loop spans 13 amino acids. This CDR3 is CASSGTEEETQYF. Written as DNA, the CDR3 is TGTGCCAGCAGCGGGACAGAGGAAGAGACCCAGTACTTC. Supplemented by reference TRBV5-6 and TRBJ2-5, the full variable domain reads DAGVTQSPTHLIKTRGQQVTLRCSPKSGHDTVSWYQQALGQGPQFIFQYYEEEERQRGNFPDRFSGHQFPNYSSELNVNALLLGDSALYLCASSGTEEETQYFGPGTRLLVL.

The chain recombines TRBV14 with TRBJ2-7; 8 bases map to TRBD2. J gave up 5 bases and V 2 bases, and 8 bases lay outside the gene matches. The CDR3 is 15 amino acids. Germline V lookup: CDR1 SGHDN, CDR2 FVKESK. The CDR3 bases are TGTGCCAGCAGCCAAACAGGACTAGCATTCCACGAGCAGTACTTC. As protein: CASSQTGLAFHEQYF. Full variable domain (outside the CDR3, taken from reference TRBV14 and TRBJ2-7): EAGVTQFPSHSVIEKGQTVTLRCDPISGHDNLYWYRRVMGKEIKFLLHFVKESKQDESGMPNNRFLAERTGGTYSTLKVQPAELEDSGVYFCASSQTGLAFHEQYFGPGTRLTVT.

This clonotype was observed a few times. The rearrangement joins TRBV19 to TRBJ1-1; 7 bases are shared with TRBD1. Trimming at V came to 6 bases and at J to 0 bases, leaving 7 bases not matched to a gene. The germline V gene has CDR1 LNHDA and CDR2 SQIVND (reference sequence). This CDR3 region has 15 residues. DNA of the CDR3: TGTGCCAGTAGGCACCACAGGGGCATGAACACTGAAGCTTTCTTT. Translated: CASRHHRGMNTEAFF. The full variable domain, rest sourced from reference TRBV19 and TRBJ1-1, is DGGITQSPKYLFRKEGQNVTLSCEQNLNHDAMYWYRQDPGQGLRLIYYSQIVNDFQKGDIAEGYSVSREKKESFPLTVTSAQKNPTAFYLCASRHHRGMNTEAFFGQGTRLTVV.

The table lists this clonotype with many counts. This CDR3 reads CASSLGGSENTEAFF. CDR3 nucleotide sequence: TGTGCCAGCAGCCTAGGGGGCAGCGAGAACACTGAAGCTTTCTTT. This sequence joins TRBV28 and TRBJ1-1; TRBD1 aligns across 7 bases. Germline CDR1 MDHEN, CDR2 SYDVKM. This CDR3 is 15 amino acids long. The V and J ends lost 6 bases and 1 base, in that order; junction bases with no gene match: 8.

This clonotype was counted many times. The rearrangement joins TRBV30 to TRBJ2-3; D gene ambiguous. The V and J ends lost 0 bases and 4 bases respectively, with 11 bases between them. Germline loops: CDR1 GTSNPN, CDR2 SVGIG (reference sequence). The CDR3 totals 14 residues. CDR3 coding DNA: TGTGCCTGGAGTGTGTCTAGTTTCTCAGATACGCAGTATTTT. This encodes CAWSVSSFSDTQYF.

Only a few counts were recorded for this clonotype. J is TRBJ1-5 and V is TRBV5-1, with a weak D call TRBD1 (5 bases). Trimming took 0 bases from V and 2 from J, leaving 12 bases between them. Germline assignment: CDR1 SGHRS and CDR2 YFSETQ. CDR3 length equals 16 residues. CDR3: CASSLAGLDGNQPQHF. Here the CDR3 DNA reads TGCGCCAGCAGCTTGGCAGGGTTGGATGGCAATCAGCCCCAGCATTTT.

Only a few counts were recorded for this clonotype. CDR3 sequence reads: CASSANRVVNEQYF. CDR3 bases: TGCGCCAGCAGCGCAAACAGGGTGGTCAACGAGCAGTACTTC. The rearrangement uses TRBV5-1 and TRBJ2-7, with D perhaps matching TRBD1 (6 bases). This CDR3 region has 14 residues. Trimming took 4 bases from V and 5 from J, leaving 16 bases between them. CDR1 is SGHRS, CDR2 YFSETQ, per germline.

This chain joins TRBV27 and TRBJ2-2; 7 nucleotides align to TRBD2. Trimming removed 1 base from V and 3 bases from J; junction bases left unmatched: 20. The CDR3 runs 21 residues. Germline lookup yields CDR1 MNHEY and CDR2 SMNVEV (reference sequence). The CDR3 DNA follows: TGTGCCAGCAGTTTATGGGGGGGGTCCGGATGGGGGGATATTGACACCGGGGAGCTGTTTTTT. It codes for CASSLWGGSGWGDIDTGELFF.

The table lists this clonotype with a few counts. This chain joins TRBV12-3 or TRBV12-4 and TRBJ2-7; perhaps TRBD2 as D (5 bases). CDR3 length equals 13 residues. V was shortened by 10 bases and J by 2 bases, with 15 bases between the two germline ends. Here the CDR3 reads CATGSRGAYEQYF. The CDR3 DNA reads TGTGCCACTGGGAGCCGTGGGGCCTACGAGCAGTACTTC.

In this sample, this clonotype turned up many times. This chain joins TRBV5-6 and TRBJ1-2; 7 bases agree with TRBD1. Germline CDR1 is SGHDT and CDR2 is YYEEEE. V lost 2 bases to trimming and J lost 2 bases; unmatched junction nucleotides: 3. The CDR3 length is 14 residues. The DNA of the CDR3 is TGTGCCAGCAGCTTCGGGACAGTGAACTATGGCTACACCTTC. Protein: CASSFGTVNYGYTF.

This clonotype has at least ten counts. This chain joins TRBV6-5 and TRBJ2-1, with a possible D match to TRBD2 (6 bases). The germline V gene encodes CDR1 MNHEY and CDR2 SVGAGI. The CDR3 runs to 19 residues. The V end lost 0 bases, the J end lost 1 base, and 19 bases lay between the germline ends. Here the CDR3 reads CASSYSPSEGVRSYNEQFF. The CDR3 nucleotides are TGTGCCAGCAGTTACTCCCCCTCGGAGGGTGTAAGGTCCTACAATGAGCAGTTCTTC.

The table lists this clonotype with many counts. The chain combines TRBV12-3 or TRBV12-4 with TRBJ2-1, with no clear D. Deletions cut 4 bases from V and 7 bases from J, with 20 bases between. This CDR3 spans 16 amino acids. The DNA for the CDR3 is TGTGCCAGCAGTTCCTCTTATAACAGTGCGGCTAATGAGCAGTTCTTC. This encodes CASSSSYNSAANEQFF.

The chain joins TRBV9 to TRBJ1-4, with a weak D call TRBD1 (5 bases). Germline V gene lookup returns CDR1 SGDLS and CDR2 YYNGEE. The V end lost 2 bases, the J end lost 3 bases, and 11 bases lay between the germline ends. The CDR3 sequence is 15 residues long. CDR3: CASSVTVNANEKLFF. In DNA, the CDR3 is TGTGCCAGCAGCGTGACAGTAAACGCTAATGAAAAACTGTTTTTT.

This chain uses TRBV5-4 with TRBJ1-1; the D is unclear. The CDR3 consists of 16 residues. Trimming pared 4 bases from V and 1 base from J, leaving 17 bases between. The germline CDR1 and CDR2 sequences are SGHNT and YYREEE (reference sequence). CDR3 region: CASSLPGAAANTEAFF. In DNA form, the CDR3 reads TGTGCCAGCAGCCTTCCCGGAGCTGCCGCGAACACTGAAGCTTTCTTT.

The rearrangement joins TRBV2 to TRBJ1-5; D is possibly TRBD1 (6 bases). This CDR3 contains 15 residues. Trimming shortened V by 2 bases and J by 0 bases, and 8 bases separated the two germline ends. Per the germline V gene, CDR1 is SNHLY and CDR2 is FYNNEI. The CDR3 loop reads CASSETGASNQPQHF. In DNA, the CDR3 is TGTGCCAGCAGTGAAACGGGGGCTAGCAATCAGCCCCAGCATTTT.

This chain joins TRBV11-2 and TRBJ2-7; D is unresolved. Trimming left V 4 bases short and J 0 bases short, with 13 bases between. CDR1 and CDR2 (germline): SGHAT, FQNNGV. The CDR3 spans 15 residues. The CDR3 DNA reads as TGTGCCAGCAGCTCCACCAAGGGAAACTCCTACGAGCAGTACTTC. Translation gives CASSSTKGNSYEQYF.

The sample holds a few counts of this clonotype. CDR3 residues: CSGRAGGNTEAFF. In DNA form, the CDR3 reads TGCAGCGGCCGAGCTGGGGGGAACACTGAAGCTTTCTTT. The chain links TRBV29-1 to TRBJ1-1, with D possibly being TRBD1 (5 bases). The CDR3 contains 13 residues. From germline, CDR1 is SQVTM and CDR2 ANQGSEA. V gave up 7 bases and J gave up 1 base, with 13 bases separating them.

This sequence joins TRBV6-6 and TRBJ2-4, with TRBD2 identical over 11 bases. Germline assignment: CDR1 MNHNY and CDR2 SVGAGI (reference sequence). This CDR3 is 20 amino acids long. V dropped 2 bases and J dropped 0; count of bases not matched to a gene: 12. The CDR3 sequence: CASSYPPGTSGYIAKNIQYF. In DNA, the CDR3 is TGTGCCAGCAGTTACCCCCCCGGGACTAGCGGATATATAGCCAAAAACATTCAGTACTTC.

As regards this clonotype: Its ends do not fully match the called genes, so a read error is possible. The rearrangement links TRBV11-2 to TRBJ2-3; unclear D gene. Germline V lookup: CDR1 SGHAT, CDR2 FQNNGV. The CDR3 consists of 13 residues. The CDR3 DNA sequence: TGTGCCAGCAGCCCCCTCAGCAGAGATACGCAGTATTTT. Amino acid sequence: CASSPLSRDTQYF.

This clonotype was seen a handful of times. The chain employs TRBV5-4 and TRBJ2-2, with D hard to call. V gave up 4 bases and J gave up 4 bases, with 14 bases separating them. Germline assignment: CDR1 SGHNT and CDR2 YYREEE (reference sequence). This CDR3 region has 15 residues. The DNA for the CDR3 is TGTGCCAGCAGCCCCGACGGTGGTGGCACCGGGGAGCTGTTTTTT. It yields the protein CASSPDGGGTGELFF.

This clonotype was observed a few times. The genes are TRBV6-1 and TRBJ2-6; D unclear. V shed 7 bases and J shed 6 bases, with 4 bases lying between them. CDR3 length: 11 amino acids. Germline loops: CDR1 MNHNS, CDR2 SASEGT. The CDR3 region is CASTVANVLTF. CDR3 nucleotides: TGTGCCAGCACAGTGGCCAACGTCCTGACTTTC.

This clonotype was recorded at least ten times. The gene calls are TRBV3-1 and TRBJ2-1; no reliable D call. CDR1 is LGHDT, CDR2 YNNKEL, per germline (reference sequence). The CDR3 totals 13 residues. Trimming removed 4 bases at V and 9 bases at J, with 13 bases between. The chain's CDR3 is CASSPAPSAEQFF. The CDR3 nucleotides read TGTGCCAGCAGCCCCGCGCCTTCCGCTGAGCAGTTCTTC.

In this sample, this clonotype turned up a few times. The gene calls are TRBV6-5 and TRBJ2-1, with 14 nucleotides matching TRBD2. The V and J ends lost 2 bases and 15 bases, in that order; junction bases with no gene match: 6. CDR1 is MNHEY and CDR2 is SVGAGI in the germline V gene. The CDR3 is 14 residues long. The CDR3 sequence is CASSYGTSGSIRFF. CDR3 nucleotides: TGTGCCAGCAGTTACGGGACTAGCGGGAGCATTAGGTTCTTC.

In this sample, this clonotype turned up a few times. CDR3 DNA: TGTGCCAGCACAGATCAAGGGAGCGACGAGCAGTACTTC. Its translation is CASTDQGSDEQYF. The gene calls are TRBV6-1 and TRBJ2-7, with D perhaps TRBD2 (5 bases). The CDR3 consists of 13 residues. Germline V gene lookup returns CDR1 MNHNS and CDR2 SASEGT. Trimming removed 7 bases from V and 5 bases from J, with 15 bases in between.

The sample holds a few counts of this clonotype. The J gene is TRBJ1-4, the V gene TRBV20-1; no clear D gene. The V gene lost 6 bases and the J gene lost 6 bases, with 14 bases spanning the gap. This CDR3 has 13 amino acids. Germline CDR1 DFQATT, CDR2 SNEGSKA (reference sequence). CDR3 amino acids: CSATSTADEKLFF. The DNA for the CDR3 is TGCAGTGCGACTTCTACGGCCGATGAAAAACTGTTTTTT.

On this clonotype: Being one base from a much bigger clone, this may be a read error. The chain combines TRBV28 with TRBJ1-2, with D tentatively TRBD1 (5 bases). In germline, CDR1 is MDHEN, CDR2 SYDVKM. The length of the CDR3 is 12 residues. Deletions cut 5 bases from V and 7 bases from J, with 11 bases between. The CDR3 DNA reads as TGTGCCAGCAGTCAGGGTCTTCCTGGCTACACCTTC. Encoded protein: CASSQGLPGYTF.

V gene TRBV28 combines with J gene TRBJ2-7, with a possible D match to TRBD1 (6 bases). The V gene lost 5 bases and the J gene lost 6 bases, with 17 bases spanning the gap. Germline CDR1 MDHEN, CDR2 SYDVKM. This CDR3 has 14 residues. The CDR3 DNA follows: TGTGCCAGCAGTCGATCAGGGGCCGGGACCGAGCAGTACTTC. Protein sequence: CASSRSGAGTEQYF.